Listed below are T cell receptor beta chains from one sample, sequenced in a study of blood T cell repertoires in COVID-19. Clones were read by immunoSEQ multiplex PCR, and TCRdb kept only the in-frame ones, dropping some. The sample has around 400,000 clones; 80% to 90% are singletons. Sequencing used peripheral blood. Receptors originate from a woman in her fifties or sixties with COVID-19, enrolled during active disease. CDR3s include the opening cysteine and the closing phenylalanine or tryptophan. D genes are given only for firm matches. Clone size is given for some rows only: seen once, a few or many times, or a class if the clone is expanded.

TRBV9,NA,TRBJ2-7,NA,TGTGCCAGCAGCGCCACAGTGGGGGGACTCGAGCAGTACTTC,CASSATVGGLEQYF
TRBV6-5,TRBD2,TRBJ2-5,NA,TGTGCCAGCAGTCAACTAGCGGGGGTGGGAGAGACCCAGTACTTC,CASSQLAGVGETQYF
TRBV5-1,NA,TRBJ1-1,NA,TGCGCCAGCAGCACGGGACACTTTGGCACTGAAGCTTTCTTT,CASSTGHFGTEAFF
TRBV6-5,NA,TRBJ1-1,NA,TGTGCCAGCAGGCCACAGGTGAACACTGAAGCTTTCTTT,CASRPQVNTEAFF
TRBV7-8,NA,TRBJ2-5,NA,TGTGCCAGCAGCTCGGGGGTAGTTCGGGAGACCCAGTACTTC,CASSSGVVRETQYF
TRBV5-1,TRBD2,TRBJ2-7,NA,TGCGCCAGCAGCTTTCGCCTAGCGGGGGACGAGCAGTACTTC,CASSFRLAGDEQYF
TRBV28,NA,TRBJ2-3,NA,TGTGCCAGCAGTTTATCGACAGATACGCAGTATTTT,CASSLSTDTQYF
TRBV12-5,NA,TRBJ1-5,NA,TGTGCTAGTGGTTTGGTACCCAGGCAGCCCCAGCATTTT,CASGLVPRQPQHF
TRBV5-1,TRBD2,TRBJ2-7,NA,TGCGCCAGCAGAAACCTAGCGGGGTTCGAGCAGTACTTC,CASRNLAGFEQYF
TRBV3-1/TRBV3-2,TRBD2,TRBJ2-5,NA,TGTGCCAGCAGCCTCTTAGCGGGGGCTAAACAAGAGACCCAGTACTTC,CASSLLAGAKQETQYF
TRBV7-3,NA,TRBJ2-1,NA,TGTGCCAGCAGCCCGGACAGTGCCTACAATGAGCAGTTCTTC,CASSPDSAYNEQFF
TRBV12-3/TRBV12-4,NA,TRBJ1-2,NA,TGTGCCAGCAGTCCTGCCGGAGACTATGGCTACACCTTC,CASSPAGDYGYTF
TRBV5-1,TRBD2,TRBJ2-3,NA,TGCGCCAGCCAGGGGCTAGCGGGGTTCACAGATACGCAGTATTTT,CASQGLAGFTDTQYF
TRBV30,NA,TRBJ1-3,NA,TGTGCCTCCCCCGCTGGAAACACCATATATTTT,CASPAGNTIYF
TRBV7-2,TRBD1,TRBJ2-7,NA,TGTGCCAGCAGCTTTACCGGGACAGGGGGGTACGAGCAGTACTTC,CASSFTGTGGYEQYF
TRBV19,TRBD1,TRBJ1-5,NA,TGTGCCAGTAGTACAGGACAGGGAACCATCAGAGGGCAGCCCCAGCATTTT,CASSTGQGTIRGQPQHF
TRBV7-2,TRBD1,TRBJ1-2,NA,TGTGCCAGCAGCAGCCGGACAGGTGGGGACTATGGCTACACCTTC,CASSSRTGGDYGYTF
TRBV5-1,TRBD2,TRBJ2-5,NA,TGCGCCAGCAGCTTGGTCCTTGTTAGCGGGGTAGGAGAGACCCAGTACTTC,CASSLVLVSGVGETQYF
TRBV19,NA,TRBJ2-1,NA,TGTGCCAGTAATTTCAGGACGGGATTTTATAATGAGCAGTTCTTC,CASNFRTGFYNEQFF
TRBV7-9,TRBD1,TRBJ2-6,few,TGTGCCAGCAGCTTTCCGGGACAGGGTATCGCTGGGGCCAACGTCCTGACTTTC,CASSFPGQGIAGANVLTF
TRBV27,TRBD1,TRBJ2-1,NA,TGTGCCAGCAGAACATGGGAAACAGGGGGCGCCTACAATGAGCAGTTCTTC,CASRTWETGGAYNEQFF
TRBV2,TRBD1,TRBJ2-7,NA,TGTGCCAGCAACAGGGGGATTGATAAGCAGTACTTC,CASNRGIDKQYF